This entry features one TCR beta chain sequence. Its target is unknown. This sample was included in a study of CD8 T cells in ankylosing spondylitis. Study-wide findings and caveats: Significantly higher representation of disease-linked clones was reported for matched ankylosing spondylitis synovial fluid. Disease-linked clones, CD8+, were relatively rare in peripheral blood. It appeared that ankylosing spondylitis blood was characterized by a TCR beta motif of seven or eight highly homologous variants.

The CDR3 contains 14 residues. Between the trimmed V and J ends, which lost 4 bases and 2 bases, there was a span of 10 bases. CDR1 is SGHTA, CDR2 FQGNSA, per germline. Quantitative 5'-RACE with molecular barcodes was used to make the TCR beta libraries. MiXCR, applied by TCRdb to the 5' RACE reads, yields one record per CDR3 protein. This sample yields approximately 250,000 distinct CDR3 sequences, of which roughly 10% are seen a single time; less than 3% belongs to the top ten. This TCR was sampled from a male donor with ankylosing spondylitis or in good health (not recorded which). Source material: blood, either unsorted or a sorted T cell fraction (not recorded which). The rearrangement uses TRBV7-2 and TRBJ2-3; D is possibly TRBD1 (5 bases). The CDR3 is CASSSGWSTDTQYF. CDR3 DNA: TGTGCCAGCAGCTCAGGGTGGTCCACAGATACGCAGTATTTT.